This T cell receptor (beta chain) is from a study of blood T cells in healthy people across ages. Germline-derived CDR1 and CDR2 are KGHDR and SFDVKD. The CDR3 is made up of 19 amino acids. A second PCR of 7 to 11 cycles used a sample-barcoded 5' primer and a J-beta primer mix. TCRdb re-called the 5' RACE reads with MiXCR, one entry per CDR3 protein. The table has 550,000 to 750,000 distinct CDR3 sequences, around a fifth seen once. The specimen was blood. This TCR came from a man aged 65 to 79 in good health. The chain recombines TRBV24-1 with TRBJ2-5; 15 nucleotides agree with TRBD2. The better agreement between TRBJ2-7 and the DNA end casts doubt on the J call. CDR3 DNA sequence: TGTGCCACCAGTGATTACGGAGGGACTAGCGGGAGGAACACCTACGAGCAGTACTTC. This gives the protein CATSDYGGTSGRNTYEQYF.